This entry lists 27 T cell receptor beta chains sequenced from one sample in a study of cytomegalovirus exposure and HLA in healthy donors. Generated by immunoSEQ multiplex PCR, the TCRdb table keeps only in-frame clones and is missing some. The sample holds about 65,000 clones, roughly 94% seen once. Sequenced: PBMCs. The receptor source for this set is a woman aged 18-29 years in good health and CMV-seronegative.

V and J are TRBV2 and TRBJ2-2; the match to TRBD1 covers 7 bases. The V segment lost 8 bases and the J segment 0 bases; nucleotides outside the gene matches: 3. CDR1 is SNHLY and CDR2 is FYNNEI in the germline V gene. This CDR3 has 14 amino acids. CDR3 sequence (DNA): TGTGCCAGCCAGGGGGTTACGAACACCGGGGAGCTGTTTTTT. Translating it yields CASQGVTNTGELFF.

The chain carries TRBV6-7 and TRBJ2-7; 9 bases fit TRBD1. TRBV6-7 belongs to the ORF category, with a function that is uncertain. V shed 7 bases, J shed 3 bases, and the junction held 7 bases outside the gene matches. This CDR3 is built from 14 residues. The DNA for the CDR3 is TGTGCCAGCACCACTCGGGACAGGGACTACGAGCAGTACTTC. Encoded protein: CASTTRDRDYEQYF.

This chain joins TRBV28 and TRBJ2-1; 12 bases agree with TRBD2. Germline assignment: CDR1 MDHEN and CDR2 SYDVKM. The V segment lost 6 bases and the J segment 10 bases; nucleotides outside the gene matches: 10. The CDR3 has 15 amino acids. Here the CDR3 DNA reads TGTGCCAGCAGCCTACTAGCGGGAGGCCAAGGGGAGCAGTTCTTC. It encodes CASSLLAGGQGEQFF.

This chain links TRBV7-2 with TRBJ2-7; D might be TRBD1 (5 bases). Trimming stripped 4 bases from V and 5 bases from J, with 18 bases between. This CDR3 is built from 15 residues. Germline values: CDR1 SGHTA, CDR2 FQGNSA. The DNA of the CDR3 is TGTGCCAGCAGCTATTCGGCAGGGCTAAAGCACGAGCAGTACTTC. The encoded protein is CASSYSAGLKHEQYF.

The rearrangement uses TRBV28 and TRBJ2-5, with 11 bases lining up with TRBD1. The germline gives CDR1 MDHEN, CDR2 SYDVKM. CDR3 length: 15 residues. V dropped 5 bases and J dropped 3; count of bases not matched to a gene: 5. The CDR3 nucleotides are TGTGCCAGCAGTGAGAGGGACAGGGGGAAAGAGACCCAGTACTTC. This gives the protein CASSERDRGKETQYF.

V gene TRBV2 combines with J gene TRBJ1-1; 8 positions match TRBD1. The ends lost 8 bases at V and 4 bases at J; junction bases unmatched: 12. The germline V gene encodes CDR1 SNHLY and CDR2 FYNNEI. The CDR3 runs to 15 residues. The CDR3 protein is CASQAEQGAITEAFF. The CDR3 DNA follows: TGTGCCAGCCAGGCCGAGCAGGGGGCGATCACTGAAGCTTTCTTT.

The chain links TRBV19 to TRBJ1-5; 10 nucleotides agree with TRBD1. Germline CDR1 is LNHDA and CDR2 is SQIVND (reference sequence). Trimming took 5 bases from V and 5 from J; bases not matched to a gene: 3. This CDR3 has 14 amino acids. CDR3 amino acids: CASSHGQGDQPQHF. The DNA for the CDR3 is TGTGCCAGTAGTCACGGACAGGGGGATCAGCCCCAGCATTTT.

This clone was seen only a few times. This sequence joins TRBV6-4 and TRBJ2-3, with D possibly TRBD2 on 5 matching bases. The CDR3 length is 14 residues. Germline V gene sequence: CDR1 MRHNA, CDR2 SNTAGT. V was pared by 7 bases and J by 2 bases, with 13 bases between. The CDR3 DNA sequence: TGTGCCAGCAAGGCCGCCGGGGACACAGATACGCAGTATTTT. Amino acids: CASKAAGDTDTQYF.

The chain combines TRBV11-3 with TRBJ2-3, with D tentatively TRBD2 (6 bases). Trimming removed 2 bases at V and 4 bases at J, with 7 bases between. The CDR3 contains 13 residues. In germline, CDR1 is SGHNT, CDR2 YENEEA. CDR3 in DNA: TGTGCCAGCAGCTTATGGAGGGCAGATACGCAGTATTTT. Protein sequence: CASSLWRADTQYF.

The chain is built from TRBV6-6 and TRBJ2-2; 8 nucleotides match TRBD2. CDR1 and CDR2 (germline): MNHNY, SVGAGI (reference sequence). The CDR3 is 15 amino acids. After removal of 5 bases from V and 4 bases from J, the junction contained 6 bases not matched to a gene. CDR3 region: CASSPGGGITGELFF. CDR3 bases: TGTGCCAGCAGTCCGGGGGGGGGCATCACCGGGGAGCTGTTTTTT.

V usage is TRBV14 and J usage is TRBJ1-2; D is uncertain. CDR3 size: 13 residues. CDR1 is SGHDN and CDR2 is FVKESK in the germline V gene. V gave up 5 bases and J gave up 8 bases, with 15 bases separating them. The CDR3 loop reads CASSSSRSSGYTF. The CDR3 DNA is TGTGCCAGCAGCTCGTCTAGATCGAGCGGCTACACCTTC.

The chain is built from TRBV9 and TRBJ2-3; D remains ambiguous. The CDR3 extends over 15 amino acids. The germline CDR1 and CDR2 sequences are SGDLS and YYNGEE. Trimming shortened V by 2 bases and J by 0 bases, and 10 bases separated the two germline ends. CDR3 DNA: TGTGCCAGCAGCGTTCAGTGGGCTAGCACAGATACGCAGTATTTT. Translation gives CASSVQWASTDTQYF.

The chain combines TRBV6-1 with TRBJ2-7; tentatively, D is TRBD2 (5 bases). The CDR3 totals 15 residues. Per the germline V gene, CDR1 is MNHNS and CDR2 is SASEGT. V dropped 5 bases and J dropped 5 bases, with 19 bases sitting between them. CDR3 in DNA: TGTGCCAGCAGTACACGGGGTCCCCAGGTCGACGAGCAGTACTTC. Protein: CASSTRGPQVDEQYF.

This chain joins TRBV9 and TRBJ2-7; 9 bases agree with TRBD2. CDR1 and CDR2 (germline): SGDLS, YYNGEE. The trim removed 0 bases at V and 5 bases at J, leaving 3 bases unmatched. The CDR3 is made up of 14 amino acids. CDR3 sequence reads: CASSVGASGDEQYF. The CDR3 DNA follows: TGTGCCAGCAGCGTAGGCGCTAGCGGGGACGAGCAGTACTTC.

The chain has TRBV25-1 and TRBJ1-1; a possible D gene is TRBD1 (5 bases). V shed 6 bases and J shed 4 bases, with 9 bases lying between them. Germline-derived CDR1 and CDR2 are MGHDK and SYGVNS. The CDR3 spans 12 residues. This CDR3 reads CASRDRLTEAFF. For the CDR3, the DNA is TGTGCCAGCAGAGACAGACTCACTGAAGCTTTCTTT.

The V and J genes are TRBV6-1 and TRBJ2-3, with no clear D. The V gene lost 4 bases and the J gene lost 1 base, with 12 bases spanning the gap. Germline V lookup: CDR1 MNHNS, CDR2 SASEGT. This CDR3 is 15 amino acids long. CDR3 residues: CASSVSIVGTDTQYF. The CDR3 DNA follows: TGTGCCAGCAGTGTATCTATAGTTGGCACAGATACGCAGTATTTT.

This chain uses TRBV6-1 with TRBJ1-5; the D is unclear. V lost 2 bases to trimming and J lost 2 bases, with 19 bases between them. Germline lookup yields CDR1 MNHNS and CDR2 SASEGT. The CDR3 is 18 residues long. CDR3 DNA sequence: TGTGCCAGCAGTGAATTTATACCTAATCAGAGGGGCAATCAGCCCCAGCATTTT. This codes for CASSEFIPNQRGNQPQHF.

The DNA for the CDR3 is TGCAGTGCCTTGAGGGCAGATACGCAGTATTTT. Translating gives CSALRADTQYF. V is TRBV20-1 and J is TRBJ2-3; possible D gene TRBD2, 5 bases. CDR1 DFQATT and CDR2 SNEGSKA come from the germline V gene (reference sequence). V gave up 6 bases and J gave up 4 bases, with 8 bases separating them. The CDR3 is made up of 11 amino acids.

Notes on this clone: This sample includes further DNA sequences coding for the same CDR3. The rearrangement joins TRBV5-8 to TRBJ1-2; D gene unclear. V was trimmed by 0 bases and J by 5 bases, leaving 5 bases between them. Per the germline V gene, CDR1 is SGHTS and CDR2 is YDEGEE. The CDR3 consists of 12 residues. The CDR3 reads CASSLGSYGYTF. The CDR3 bases are TGTGCCAGCAGCTTGGGTTCTTATGGCTACACCTTC.

Only a few counts were recorded for this clone. V gene TRBV7-2 combines with J gene TRBJ2-7, with 7 bases that match TRBD2. This CDR3 has 14 amino acids. J lost 2 bases, V lost 5 bases, and 6 bases had no gene match. Germline V lookup: CDR1 SGHTA, CDR2 FQGNSA. The CDR3 DNA follows: TGTGCCAGCAGCACTGTCCGGGAGGCCTACGAGCAGTACTTC. It translates to CASSTVREAYEQYF.

The genes are TRBV11-2 and TRBJ2-7; D may be TRBD2 (5 bases). The V end lost 1 base, the J end lost 3 bases, and 10 bases lay between the germline ends. CDR3 length: 14 residues. Germline V lookup: CDR1 SGHAT, CDR2 FQNNGV. This chain's CDR3 is CASSLADFYYEQYF. The CDR3 DNA reads as TGTGCCAGCAGCTTAGCGGACTTCTACTACGAGCAGTACTTC.

The chain employs TRBV9 and TRBJ2-3, with D tentatively TRBD1 (6 bases). CDR1 SGDLS and CDR2 YYNGEE come from the germline V gene. Trimming took 3 bases from V and 12 from J, leaving 14 bases between them. This CDR3 is 12 amino acids long. This CDR3 reads CASSANRDIQYF. CDR3 sequence (DNA): TGTGCCAGCAGCGCAAACCGGGACATCCAGTATTTT.

This clone was seen a few times. The V and J genes are TRBV5-5 and TRBJ2-7, with 8 bases fitting TRBD2. V dropped 0 bases and J dropped 6; count of bases not matched to a gene: 17. Per the germline V gene, CDR1 is SGHKS and CDR2 is YYEKEE (reference sequence). This CDR3 is built from 18 residues. CDR3 in amino acids: CASSLERLVGAGATEQYF. CDR3 DNA: TGTGCCAGCAGCTTGGAGCGGTTGGTTGGAGCGGGAGCTACCGAGCAGTACTTC.

The chain uses TRBV28 and TRBJ2-3; D perhaps matches TRBD1 (5 bases). The CDR3 has 14 residues. Trimming shortened V by 6 bases and J by 4 bases, and 14 bases separated the two germline ends. Germline V gene lookup returns CDR1 MDHEN and CDR2 SYDVKM. CDR3 residues: CASSLSGRADTQYF. For the CDR3, the DNA is TGTGCCAGCAGCCTGAGTGGCAGGGCAGATACGCAGTATTTT.

V and J are TRBV7-9 and TRBJ2-2; 8 nucleotides align to TRBD2. This CDR3 is 17 amino acids long. Germline CDR1 SEHNR, CDR2 FQNEAQ (reference sequence). V dropped 1 base and J dropped 4; count of bases not matched to a gene: 8. CDR3 loop: CASSLGMGLGLTGELFF. DNA for the CDR3: TGTGCCAGCAGCTTAGGAATGGGACTAGGGCTCACCGGGGAGCTGTTTTTT.

V usage is TRBV7-9 and J usage is TRBJ2-7; possible D gene TRBD2, 7 bases. CDR3 size: 14 residues. With 8 bases removed from V and 4 bases from J, the gap between germline ends came to 18 bases. Germline CDR1 is SEHNR and CDR2 is FQNEAQ (reference sequence). CDR3 bases: TGTGCCAGCGAGGAGGGGGGGCGTGGATACGAGCAGTACTTC. It codes for CASEEGGRGYEQYF.

J is TRBJ1-4 and V is TRBV7-9; no reliable D call. The germline V and J ends were trimmed by 3 bases and 0 bases, with 5 bases remaining between them. Germline CDR1 is SEHNR and CDR2 is FQNEAQ (reference sequence). This CDR3 contains 14 residues. The CDR3 here is CASSFAATNEKLFF. Written as DNA, the CDR3 is TGTGCCAGCAGCTTCGCGGCAACTAATGAAAAACTGTTTTTT. Based on the CDR3 plus reference TRBV7-9 and TRBJ1-4, the full variable domain is DTGVSQNPRHKITKRGQNVTFRCDPISEHNRLYWYRQTLGQGPEFLTYFQNEAQLEKSRLLSDRFSAERPKGSFSTLEIQRTEQGDSAMYLCASSFAATNEKLFFGSGTQLSVL.